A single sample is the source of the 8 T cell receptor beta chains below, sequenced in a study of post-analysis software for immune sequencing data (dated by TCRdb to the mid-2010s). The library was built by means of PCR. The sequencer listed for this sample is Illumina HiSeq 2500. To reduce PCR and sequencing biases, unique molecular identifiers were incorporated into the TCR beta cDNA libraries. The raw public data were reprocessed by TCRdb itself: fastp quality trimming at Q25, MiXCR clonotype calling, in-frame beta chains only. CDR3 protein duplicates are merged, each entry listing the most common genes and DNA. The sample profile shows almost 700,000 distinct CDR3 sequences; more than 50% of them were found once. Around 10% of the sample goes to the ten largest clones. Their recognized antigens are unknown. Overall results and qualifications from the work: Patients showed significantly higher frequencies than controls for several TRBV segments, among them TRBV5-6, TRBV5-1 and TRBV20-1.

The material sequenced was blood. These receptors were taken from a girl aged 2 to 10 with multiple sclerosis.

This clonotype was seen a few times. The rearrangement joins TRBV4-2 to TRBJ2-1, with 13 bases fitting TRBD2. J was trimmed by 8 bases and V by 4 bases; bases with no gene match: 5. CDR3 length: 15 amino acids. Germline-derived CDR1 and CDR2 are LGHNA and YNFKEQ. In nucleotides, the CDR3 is TGTGCCAGCAGCCCTACTAGCGGGAGGGCGGATGAGCAGTTCTTC. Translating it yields CASSPTSGRADEQFF.

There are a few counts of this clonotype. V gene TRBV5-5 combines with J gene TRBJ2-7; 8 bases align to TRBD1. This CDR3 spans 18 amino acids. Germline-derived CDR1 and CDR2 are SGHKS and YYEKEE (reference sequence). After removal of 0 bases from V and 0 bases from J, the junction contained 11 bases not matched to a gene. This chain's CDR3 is CASSLAWAGGWSSYEQYF. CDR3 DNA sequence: TGTGCCAGCAGCTTGGCATGGGCAGGGGGCTGGAGCTCCTACGAGCAGTACTTC. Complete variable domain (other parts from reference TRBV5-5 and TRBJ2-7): DAGVTQSPTHLIKTRGQQVTLRCSPISGHKSVSWYQQVLGQGPQFIFQYYEKEERGRGNFPDRFSARQFPNYSSELNVNALLLGDSALYLCASSLAWAGGWSSYEQYFGPGTRLTVT.

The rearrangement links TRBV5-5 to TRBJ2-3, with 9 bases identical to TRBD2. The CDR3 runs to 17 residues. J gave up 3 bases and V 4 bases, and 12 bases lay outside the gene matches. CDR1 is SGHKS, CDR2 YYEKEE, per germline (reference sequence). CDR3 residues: CASSTATSGFGTDTQYF. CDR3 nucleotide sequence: TGTGCCAGCAGCACCGCCACTAGCGGGTTCGGGACAGATACGCAGTATTTT.

In DNA form, the CDR3 reads TGTGCCAGCAGTGAATCGTCCGGGTCTAGCACAGATACGCAGTATTTT. This translates into CASSESSGSSTDTQYF. The rearrangement uses TRBV2 and TRBJ2-3, with D unclear. V lost 2 bases and J 0 bases, leaving 12 bases between the germline ends. CDR1 is SNHLY and CDR2 is FYNNEI in the germline V gene. CDR3 length equals 16 residues. Using reference TRBV2 and TRBJ2-3 for the parts outside the CDR3, the full variable domain is EPEVTQTPSHQVTQMGQEVILRCVPISNHLYFYWYRQILGQKVEFLVSFYNNEISEKSEIFDDQFSVERPDGSNFTLKIRSTKLEDSAMYFCASSESSGSSTDTQYFGPGTRLTVL.

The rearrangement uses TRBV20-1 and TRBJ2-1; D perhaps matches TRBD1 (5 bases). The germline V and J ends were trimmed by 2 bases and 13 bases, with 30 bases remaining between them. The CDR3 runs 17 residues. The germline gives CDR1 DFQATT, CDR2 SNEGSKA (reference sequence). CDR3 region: CSARRAGIVHLKETQFF. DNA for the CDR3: TGCAGTGCTAGAAGAGCAGGGATAGTCCATCTCAAAGAGACCCAGTTCTTC.

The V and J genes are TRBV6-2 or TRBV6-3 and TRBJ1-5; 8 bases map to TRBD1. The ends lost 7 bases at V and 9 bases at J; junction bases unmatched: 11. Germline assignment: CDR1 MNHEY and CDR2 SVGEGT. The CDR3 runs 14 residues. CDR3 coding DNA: TGTGCCAGCACCCGGACAGGGATGGGAGGGCCCCAGCATTTT. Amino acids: CASTRTGMGGPQHF.

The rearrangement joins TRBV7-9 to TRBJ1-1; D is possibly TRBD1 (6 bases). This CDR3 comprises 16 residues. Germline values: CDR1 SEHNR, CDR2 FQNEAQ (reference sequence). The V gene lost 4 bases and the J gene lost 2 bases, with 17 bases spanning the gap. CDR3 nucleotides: TGTGCCAGCAGCTCCTACAGGGATGGAAGCAACACTGAAGCTTTCTTT. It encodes CASSSYRDGSNTEAFF.

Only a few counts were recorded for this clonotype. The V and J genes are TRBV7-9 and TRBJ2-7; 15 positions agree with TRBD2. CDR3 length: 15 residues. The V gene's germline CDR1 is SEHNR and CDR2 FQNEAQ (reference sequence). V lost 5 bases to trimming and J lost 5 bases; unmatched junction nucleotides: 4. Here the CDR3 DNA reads TGTGCCAGCAGCGGGACTAGCGGGAGGTTTAACGAGCAGTACTTC. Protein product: CASSGTSGRFNEQYF.